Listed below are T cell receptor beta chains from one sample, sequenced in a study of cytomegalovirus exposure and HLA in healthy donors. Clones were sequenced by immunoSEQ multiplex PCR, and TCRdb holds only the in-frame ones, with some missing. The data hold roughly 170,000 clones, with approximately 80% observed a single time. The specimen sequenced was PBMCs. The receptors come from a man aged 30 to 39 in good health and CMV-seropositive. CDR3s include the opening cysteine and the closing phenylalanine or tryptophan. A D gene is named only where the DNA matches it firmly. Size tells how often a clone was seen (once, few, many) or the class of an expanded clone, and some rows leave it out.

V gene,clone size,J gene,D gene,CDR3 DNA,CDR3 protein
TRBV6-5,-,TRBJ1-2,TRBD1,TGTGCCAGCAGACTCCTGGACAGGGACTATGGCTACACCTTC,CASRLLDRDYGYTF
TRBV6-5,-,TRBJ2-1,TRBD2,TGTGCCAGCAGTCGCAGCGGGGGGGAGTACAATGAGCAGTTCTTC,CASSRSGGEYNEQFF
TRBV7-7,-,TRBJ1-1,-,TGTGCCAGCAGCTTAGGAGAGAACACTGAAGCTTTCTTT,CASSLGENTEAFF
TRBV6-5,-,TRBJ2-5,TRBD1,TGTGCCAGCAGTTACACTTACAGGGGAGAGACCCAGTACTTC,CASSYTYRGETQYF
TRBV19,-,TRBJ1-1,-,TGTGCCAGTAGTATCACGGGACTTAACACTGAAGCTTTCTTT,CASSITGLNTEAFF
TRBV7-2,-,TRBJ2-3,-,TGTGCCAGCAGCGAGGGTGCTAGCGGCACAGATACGCAGTATTTT,CASSEGASGTDTQYF
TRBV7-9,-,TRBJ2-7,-,TGTGCCAGCAGCCTAGGGCGCAGGGTCGCGCCGTCCTACGAGCAGTACTTC,CASSLGRRVAPSYEQYF
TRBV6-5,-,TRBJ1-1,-,TGTGCCAGCAGACTACAGGGTAAGAACACTGAAGCTTTCTTT,CASRLQGKNTEAFF
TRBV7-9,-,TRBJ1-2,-,TGTGCCAGCAGCGGGTTAGGGACTGACTATGGCTACACCTTC,CASSGLGTDYGYTF
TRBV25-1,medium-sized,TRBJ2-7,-,TGTGCCAGCAGAGGACAGCGGGACTACGAGCAGTACTTC,CASRGQRDYEQYF
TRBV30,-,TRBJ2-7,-,TGTGCCTGGAGTGCCAAAGGGGGTCTCTACGAGCAGTACTTC,CAWSAKGGLYEQYF
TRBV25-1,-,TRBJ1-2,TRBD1,TGTGCCAGCAGTAAACTTGACAGGGGAAGTGTGCATGGCTACACCTTC,CASSKLDRGSVHGYTF
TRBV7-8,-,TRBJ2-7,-,TGTGCCAGCAGCTTGGGGGGAGGCCGCTACTACGAGCAGTACTTC,CASSLGGGRYYEQYF
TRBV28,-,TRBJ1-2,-,TGTGCCAGCAGTTTCGGGGGCTATGGCTACACCTTC,CASSFGGYGYTF
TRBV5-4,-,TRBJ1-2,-,TGTGCCAGCAGCTTGAGCGGAGCTCCTGGCTACACCTTC,CASSLSGAPGYTF
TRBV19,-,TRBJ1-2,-,TGTGCCAGTAGTCTACCTGGGCGGGGATGGGGCTACACCTTC,CASSLPGRGWGYTF
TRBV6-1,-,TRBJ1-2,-,TGTGCCAGCAGCGCCGGGGGCTATGGCTACACCTTC,CASSAGGYGYTF